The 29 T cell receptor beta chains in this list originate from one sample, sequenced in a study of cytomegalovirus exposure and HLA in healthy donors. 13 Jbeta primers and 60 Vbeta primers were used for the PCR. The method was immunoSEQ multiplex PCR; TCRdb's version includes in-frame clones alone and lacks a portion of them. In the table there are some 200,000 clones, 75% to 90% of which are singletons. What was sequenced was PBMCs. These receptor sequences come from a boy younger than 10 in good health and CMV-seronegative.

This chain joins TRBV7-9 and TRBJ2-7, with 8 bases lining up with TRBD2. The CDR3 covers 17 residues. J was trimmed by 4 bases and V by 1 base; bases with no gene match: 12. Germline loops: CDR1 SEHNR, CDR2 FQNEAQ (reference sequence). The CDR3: CASSLESGGWRPYEQYF. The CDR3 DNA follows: TGTGCCAGCAGCTTAGAATCGGGAGGGTGGCGGCCATACGAGCAGTACTTC.

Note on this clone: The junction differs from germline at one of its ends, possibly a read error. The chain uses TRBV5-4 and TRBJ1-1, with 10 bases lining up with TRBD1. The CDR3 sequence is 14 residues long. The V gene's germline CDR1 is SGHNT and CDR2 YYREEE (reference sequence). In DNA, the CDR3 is TGTGCCAGCAGCAAGGGACAGGGGAACGCTGAAGCTTTCTTT. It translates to CASSKGQGNAEAFF.

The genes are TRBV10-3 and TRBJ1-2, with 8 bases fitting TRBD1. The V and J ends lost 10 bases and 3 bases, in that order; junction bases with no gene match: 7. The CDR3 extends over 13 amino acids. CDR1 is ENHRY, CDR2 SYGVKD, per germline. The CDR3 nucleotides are TGTGCCACCGGGACAGGCAAGGACTATGGCTACACCTTC. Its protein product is CATGTGKDYGYTF.

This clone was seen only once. The chain's CDR3 is CASSSGEQLGTQYF. The CDR3 nucleotides read TGTGCCAGCAGCTCCGGGGAACAGCTGGGGACCCAGTACTTC. The V and J genes are TRBV7-9 and TRBJ2-5; D might be TRBD2 (5 bases). There are 14 residues in the CDR3. Germline CDR1 reads SEHNR; CDR2 reads FQNEAQ (reference sequence). V lost 4 bases and J 7 bases, leaving 16 bases between the germline ends.

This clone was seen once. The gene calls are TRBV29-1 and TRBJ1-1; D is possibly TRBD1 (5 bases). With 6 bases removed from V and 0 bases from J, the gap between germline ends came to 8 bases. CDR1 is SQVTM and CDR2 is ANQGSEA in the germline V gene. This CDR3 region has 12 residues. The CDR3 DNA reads TGCAGCGTAGGGGATATGAACACTGAAGCTTTCTTT. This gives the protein CSVGDMNTEAFF.

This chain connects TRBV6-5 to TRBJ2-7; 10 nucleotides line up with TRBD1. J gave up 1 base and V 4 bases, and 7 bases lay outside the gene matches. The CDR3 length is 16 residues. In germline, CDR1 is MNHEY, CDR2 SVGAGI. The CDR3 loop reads CASSSTRDRGSYEQYF. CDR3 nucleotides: TGTGCCAGCAGTTCCACCAGGGACAGGGGTTCCTACGAGCAGTACTTC.

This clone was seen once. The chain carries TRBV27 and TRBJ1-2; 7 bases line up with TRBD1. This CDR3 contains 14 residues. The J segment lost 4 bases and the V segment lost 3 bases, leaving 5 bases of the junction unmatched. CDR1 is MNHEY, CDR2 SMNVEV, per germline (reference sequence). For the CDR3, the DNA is TGTGCCAGCAGTTTGTCGACAGGGCCCTATGGCTACACCTTC. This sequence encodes CASSLSTGPYGYTF.

Here the CDR3 DNA reads TGTGCCTGGACAGGGGGCTTTGGAAACACCATATATTTT. Encoded protein: CAWTGGFGNTIYF. The rearrangement links TRBV30 to TRBJ1-3; 8 nucleotides match TRBD1. With V trimmed by 4 bases and J by 3 bases, 2 bases remained unmatched. From germline, CDR1 is GTSNPN and CDR2 SVGIG (reference sequence). The length of the CDR3 is 13 residues.

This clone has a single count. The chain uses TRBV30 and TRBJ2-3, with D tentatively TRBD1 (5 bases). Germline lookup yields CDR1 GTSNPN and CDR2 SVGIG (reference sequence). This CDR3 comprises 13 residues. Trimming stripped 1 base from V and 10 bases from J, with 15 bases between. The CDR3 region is CAWSGELGHAQYF. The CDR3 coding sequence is TGTGCCTGGAGTGGAGAATTAGGACACGCGCAGTATTTT.

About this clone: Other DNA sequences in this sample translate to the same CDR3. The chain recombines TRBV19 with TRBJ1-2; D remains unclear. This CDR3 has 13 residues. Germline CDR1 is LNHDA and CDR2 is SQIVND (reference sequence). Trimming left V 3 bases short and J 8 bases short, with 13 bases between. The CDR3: CASSIEGAGGYTF. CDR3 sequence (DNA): TGTGCCAGTAGTATCGAGGGAGCTGGCGGCTACACCTTC.

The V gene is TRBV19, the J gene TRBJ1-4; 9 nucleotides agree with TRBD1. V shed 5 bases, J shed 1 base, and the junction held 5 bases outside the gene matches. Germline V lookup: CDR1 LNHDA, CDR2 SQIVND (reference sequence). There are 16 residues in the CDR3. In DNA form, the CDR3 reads TGTGCCAGTAGTCCGCCGGGACAGGGAACTAATGAAAAACTGTTTTTT. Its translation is CASSPPGQGTNEKLFF. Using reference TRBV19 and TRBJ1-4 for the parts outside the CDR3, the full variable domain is DGGITQSPKYLFRKEGQNVTLSCEQNLNHDAMYWYRQDPGQGLRLIYYSQIVNDFQKGDIAEGYSVSREKKESFPLTVTSAQKNPTAFYLCASSPPGQGTNEKLFFGSGTQLSVL.

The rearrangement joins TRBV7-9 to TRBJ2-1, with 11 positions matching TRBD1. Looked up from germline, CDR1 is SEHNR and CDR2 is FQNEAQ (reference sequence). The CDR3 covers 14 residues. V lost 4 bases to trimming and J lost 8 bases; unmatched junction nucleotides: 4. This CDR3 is CASSSGDRGDEQFF. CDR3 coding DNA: TGTGCCAGCAGCTCCGGGGACAGGGGGGATGAGCAGTTCTTC. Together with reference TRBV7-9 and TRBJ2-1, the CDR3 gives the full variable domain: DTGVSQNPRHKITKRGQNVTFRCDPISEHNRLYWYRQTLGQGPEFLTYFQNEAQLEKSRLLSDRFSAERPKGSFSTLEIQRTEQGDSAMYLCASSSGDRGDEQFFGPGTRLTVL.

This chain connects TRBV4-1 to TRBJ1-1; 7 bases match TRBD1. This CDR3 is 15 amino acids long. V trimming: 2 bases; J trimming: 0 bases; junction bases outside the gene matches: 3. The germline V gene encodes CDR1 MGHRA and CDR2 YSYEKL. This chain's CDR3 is CASSQSRGLNTEAFF. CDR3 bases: TGCGCCAGCAGCCAATCCAGGGGGTTGAACACTGAAGCTTTCTTT.

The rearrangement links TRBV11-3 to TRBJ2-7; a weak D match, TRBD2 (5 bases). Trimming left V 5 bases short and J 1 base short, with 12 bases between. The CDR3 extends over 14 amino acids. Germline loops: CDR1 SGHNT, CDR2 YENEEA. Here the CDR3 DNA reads TGTGCCAGCAGCCGGGGTACGGGTTCCTACGAGCAGTACTTC. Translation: CASSRGTGSYEQYF.

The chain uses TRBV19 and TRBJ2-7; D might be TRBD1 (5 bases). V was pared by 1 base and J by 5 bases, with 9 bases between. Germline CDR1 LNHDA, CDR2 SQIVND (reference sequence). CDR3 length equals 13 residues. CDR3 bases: TGTGCCAGTAGTATAGGGGGCAGGGACGAGCAGTACTTC. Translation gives CASSIGGRDEQYF.

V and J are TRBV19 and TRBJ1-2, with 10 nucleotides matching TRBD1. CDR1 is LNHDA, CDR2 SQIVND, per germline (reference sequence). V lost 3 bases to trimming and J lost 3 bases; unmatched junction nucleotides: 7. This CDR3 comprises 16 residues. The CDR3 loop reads CASSISGTGEHYGYTF. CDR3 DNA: TGTGCCAGTAGTATCTCCGGGACAGGGGAACACTATGGCTACACCTTC.

CDR3 amino acids: CAWTYSGSSTDTQYF. The CDR3 nucleotides read TGTGCCTGGACATATAGCGGGAGTAGCACAGATACGCAGTATTTT. The genes are TRBV30 and TRBJ2-3, with 9 bases aligning to TRBD2. The CDR3 spans 15 residues. Trimming removed 4 bases from V and 0 bases from J; junction bases left unmatched: 5. Per germline, CDR1 GTSNPN and CDR2 SVGIG (reference sequence).

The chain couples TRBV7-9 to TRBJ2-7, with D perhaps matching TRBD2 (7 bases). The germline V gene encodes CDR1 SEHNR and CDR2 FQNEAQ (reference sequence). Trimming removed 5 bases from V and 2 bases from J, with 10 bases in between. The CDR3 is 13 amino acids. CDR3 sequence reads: CASSTGGPYEQYF. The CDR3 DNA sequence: TGTGCCAGCAGCACCGGGGGGCCCTACGAGCAGTACTTC.

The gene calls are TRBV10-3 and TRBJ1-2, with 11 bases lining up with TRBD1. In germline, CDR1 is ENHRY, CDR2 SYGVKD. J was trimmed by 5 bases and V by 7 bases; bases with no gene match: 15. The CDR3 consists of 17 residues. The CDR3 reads CAITKRGTGGPEYGYTF. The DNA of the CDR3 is TGTGCCATCACCAAGAGGGGGACAGGGGGGCCGGAGTATGGCTACACCTTC.

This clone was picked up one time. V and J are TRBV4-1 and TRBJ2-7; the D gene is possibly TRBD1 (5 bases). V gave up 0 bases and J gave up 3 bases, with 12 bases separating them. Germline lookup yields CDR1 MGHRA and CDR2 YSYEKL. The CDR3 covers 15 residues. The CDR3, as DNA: TGCGCCAGCAGCCAAGAGGAGACAGCACTCTACGAGCAGTACTTC. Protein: CASSQEETALYEQYF.

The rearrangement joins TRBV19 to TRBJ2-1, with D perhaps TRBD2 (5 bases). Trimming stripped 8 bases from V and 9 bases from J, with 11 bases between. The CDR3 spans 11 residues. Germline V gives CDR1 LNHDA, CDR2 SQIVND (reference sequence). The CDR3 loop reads CASSLAREQFF. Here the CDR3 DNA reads TGTGCCAGTTCGCTAGCCCGTGAGCAGTTCTTC. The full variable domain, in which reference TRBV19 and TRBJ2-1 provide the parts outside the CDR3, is DGGITQSPKYLFRKEGQNVTLSCEQNLNHDAMYWYRQDPGQGLRLIYYSQIVNDFQKGDIAEGYSVSREKKESFPLTVTSAQKNPTAFYLCASSLAREQFFGPGTRLTVL.

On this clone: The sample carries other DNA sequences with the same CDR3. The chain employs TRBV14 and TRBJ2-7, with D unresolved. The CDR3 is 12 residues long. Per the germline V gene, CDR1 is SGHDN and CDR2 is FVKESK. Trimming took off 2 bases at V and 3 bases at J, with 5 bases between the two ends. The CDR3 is CASSQSGYEQYF. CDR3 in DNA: TGTGCCAGCAGCCAATCGGGCTACGAGCAGTACTTC.

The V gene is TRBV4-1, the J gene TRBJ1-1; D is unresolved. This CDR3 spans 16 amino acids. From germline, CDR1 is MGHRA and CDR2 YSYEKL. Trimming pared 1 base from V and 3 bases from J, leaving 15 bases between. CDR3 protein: CASSQGRGRYDTEAFF. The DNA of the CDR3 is TGCGCCAGCAGCCAAGGGCGAGGTCGTTACGACACTGAAGCTTTCTTT.

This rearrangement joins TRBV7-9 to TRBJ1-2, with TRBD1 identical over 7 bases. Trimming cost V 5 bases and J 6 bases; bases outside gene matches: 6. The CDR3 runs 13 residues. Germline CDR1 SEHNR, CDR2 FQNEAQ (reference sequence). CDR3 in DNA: TGTGCCAGCAGCCGACAGGGCCCCAATGGCTACACCTTC. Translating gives CASSRQGPNGYTF.

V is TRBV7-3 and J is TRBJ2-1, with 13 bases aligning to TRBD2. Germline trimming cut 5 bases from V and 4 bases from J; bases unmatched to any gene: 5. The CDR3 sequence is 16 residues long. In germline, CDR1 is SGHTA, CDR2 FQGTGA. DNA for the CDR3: TGTGCCAGCAGCATGACTAGCGGGGGGCGTTACAATGAGCAGTTCTTC. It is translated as CASSMTSGGRYNEQFF.

CDR3 nucleotide sequence: TGCAGCGCAACCCTGGACATGACTGCAACTAATGAAAAACTGTTTTTT. Its protein product is CSATLDMTATNEKLFF. The J gene is TRBJ1-4, the V gene TRBV29-1; a weak D match, TRBD1 (5 bases). The germline V gene has CDR1 SQVTM and CDR2 ANQGSEA. V was pared by 7 bases and J by 0 bases, with 18 bases between. The CDR3 is 16 amino acids.

For the CDR3, the DNA is TGTGCCAGCATCTATTCCCCGGGACAGAGCTATGGCTACACCTTC. Translation gives CASIYSPGQSYGYTF. The gene calls are TRBV6-5 and TRBJ1-2, with 7 bases identical to TRBD1. From germline, CDR1 is MNHEY and CDR2 SVGAGI. This CDR3 is built from 15 residues. The V and J ends lost 7 bases and 4 bases, in that order; junction bases with no gene match: 12.

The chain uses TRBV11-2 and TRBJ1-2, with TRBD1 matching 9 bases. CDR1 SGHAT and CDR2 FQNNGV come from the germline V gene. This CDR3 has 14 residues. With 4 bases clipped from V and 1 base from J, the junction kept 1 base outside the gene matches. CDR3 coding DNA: TGTGCCAGCAGCTGGGACAGGGATAACTATGGCTACACCTTC. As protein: CASSWDRDNYGYTF.

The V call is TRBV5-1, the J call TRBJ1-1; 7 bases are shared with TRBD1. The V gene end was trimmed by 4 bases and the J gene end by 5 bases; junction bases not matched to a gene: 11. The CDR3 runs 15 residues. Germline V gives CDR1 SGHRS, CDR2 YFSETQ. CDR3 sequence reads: CASSLWDSTLTEAFF. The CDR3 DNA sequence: TGCGCCAGCAGCCTGTGGGACAGTACCCTAACTGAAGCTTTCTTT.